The 12 T cell receptor beta chains below come from one sample, sequenced in a study of blood T cell repertoires in COVID-19. The protocol was immunoSEQ multiplex PCR, while the TCRdb copy is restricted to in-frame clones and leaves out a portion. The data contain about 110,000 clones, less than 85% of them seen just once; the ten biggest clones take up around 1.7%. Material for sequencing was peripheral blood. These receptors came from a woman between 35 and 50 years old with acute or convalescent COVID-19.

This clone came up once. V is TRBV6-6 and J is TRBJ1-2; weak D call: TRBD1 (5 bases). This CDR3 has 12 amino acids. Germline CDR1 MNHNY, CDR2 SVGAGI (reference sequence). V was pared by 2 bases and J by 6 bases, with 7 bases between. CDR3 nucleotides: TGTGCCAGCAGTTACCCGACAGATGGCTACACCTTC. It codes for CASSYPTDGYTF.

The rearrangement links TRBV7-6 to TRBJ2-5; a possible D gene is TRBD2 (6 bases). Germline CDR1 and CDR2: SGHVS and FNYEAQ. With 5 bases removed from V and 2 bases from J, the gap between germline ends came to 15 bases. This CDR3 region has 15 residues. The CDR3 DNA is TGTGCCAGCAGCATTGGGACTCGGGGTCAAGAGACCCAGTACTTC. Its translation: CASSIGTRGQETQYF.

The V gene is TRBV28, the J gene TRBJ1-2, with a weak D call TRBD1 (5 bases). The ends were cut back, 6 bases at V and 7 bases at J, with 12 bases in the middle. CDR3 length: 12 amino acids. Germline CDR1 and CDR2: MDHEN and SYDVKM. The CDR3 region is CASSGRGGGYTF. The CDR3 bases are TGTGCCAGCAGCGGAAGGGGCGGTGGCTACACCTTC.

The chain employs TRBV9 and TRBJ2-3; the D gene is possibly TRBD1 (5 bases). This CDR3 contains 15 residues. The V and J ends lost 0 bases and 1 base respectively, with 9 bases between them. Germline lookup yields CDR1 SGDLS and CDR2 YYNGEE. Here the CDR3 DNA reads TGTGCCAGCAGCGTAGAGGGGTTTGGCACAGATACGCAGTATTTT. Protein product: CASSVEGFGTDTQYF.

The gene calls are TRBV20-1 and TRBJ1-2; the D is unclear. The CDR3 spans 11 residues. CDR1 and CDR2 from the germline V gene are DFQATT and SNEGSKA (reference sequence). Trimming pared 8 bases from V and 0 bases from J, leaving 7 bases between. The CDR3 loop reads CSTAANYGYTF. CDR3 nucleotide sequence: TGCAGTACCGCAGCTAACTATGGCTACACCTTC.

The chain links TRBV9 to TRBJ1-2; D is perhaps TRBD1 (6 bases). Trimming took off 4 bases at V and 4 bases at J, with 20 bases between the two ends. In germline, CDR1 is SGDLS, CDR2 YYNGEE. The CDR3 contains 16 residues. CDR3 in DNA: TGTGCCAGCAGCTCCCGCCCAGAGGGAGGGGGCTATGGCTACACCTTC. Translation gives CASSSRPEGGGYGYTF.

The chain recombines TRBV10-3 with TRBJ2-4; D unresolved. Germline CDR1 reads ENHRY; CDR2 reads SYGVKD. This CDR3 comprises 14 residues. The V and J ends lost 6 bases and 1 base respectively, with 10 bases between them. The chain's CDR3 is CAISDSQAKNIQYF. CDR3 DNA sequence: TGTGCCATCAGCGATTCTCAGGCCAAAAACATTCAGTACTTC.

The chain employs TRBV27 and TRBJ2-7; 11 bases line up with TRBD1. This CDR3 comprises 13 residues. The V gene's germline CDR1 is MNHEY and CDR2 SMNVEV (reference sequence). V shed 2 bases, J shed 7 bases, and the junction held 1 base outside the gene matches. CDR3 in amino acids: CASSLGTGGEQYF. The CDR3 nucleotides are TGTGCCAGCAGTTTAGGGACAGGGGGTGAGCAGTACTTC.

In DNA, the CDR3 is TGCAGCGTTAGAGGAGCACACGAGCAGTACTTC. Its translation is CSVRGAHEQYF. J is TRBJ2-7 and V is TRBV29-1; D unclear. Looked up from germline, CDR1 is SQVTM and CDR2 is ANQGSEA. This CDR3 comprises 11 residues. V lost 5 bases to trimming and J lost 5 bases, with 10 bases between them.

The chain uses TRBV7-2 and TRBJ1-5, with a possible D match to TRBD1 (6 bases). The V end was cut by 0 bases, the J end by 2 bases, with 11 bases between. Germline values: CDR1 SGHTA, CDR2 FQGNSA. The CDR3 has 16 residues. CDR3 protein: CASSLAQGRGNQPQHF. The CDR3 bases are TGTGCCAGCAGCTTAGCACAGGGCCGGGGCAATCAGCCCCAGCATTTT.

As to this clone: Other DNA variants within this sample encode the same CDR3. V gene TRBV2 combines with J gene TRBJ2-5, with D possibly TRBD1 on 5 matching bases. The germline gives CDR1 SNHLY, CDR2 FYNNEI. The V end lost 5 bases, the J end lost 5 bases, and 9 bases lay between the germline ends. CDR3 length: 12 residues. CDR3 nucleotide sequence: TGTGCCAGCAGTAGTGGGGCGGAGACCCAGTACTTC. This sequence encodes CASSSGAETQYF.

The rearrangement uses TRBV28 and TRBJ1-1; D is possibly TRBD1 (5 bases). V gave up 2 bases and J gave up 1 base, with 14 bases separating them. CDR1 and CDR2 (germline): MDHEN, SYDVKM. This CDR3 is built from 16 residues. The CDR3 loop reads CASSLSSGRTNTEAFF. In DNA form, the CDR3 reads TGTGCCAGCAGTTTAAGTTCAGGGAGGACGAACACTGAAGCTTTCTTT.